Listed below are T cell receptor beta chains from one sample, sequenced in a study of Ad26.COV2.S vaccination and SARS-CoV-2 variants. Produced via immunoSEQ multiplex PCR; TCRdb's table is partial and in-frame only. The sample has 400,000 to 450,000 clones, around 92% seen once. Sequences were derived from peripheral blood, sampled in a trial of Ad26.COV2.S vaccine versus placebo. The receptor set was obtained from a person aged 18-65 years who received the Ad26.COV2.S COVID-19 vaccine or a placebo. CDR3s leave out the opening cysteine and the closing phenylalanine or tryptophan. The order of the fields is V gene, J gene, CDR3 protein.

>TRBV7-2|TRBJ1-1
ASSLQGGEAF
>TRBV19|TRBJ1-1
ASFRDSEAF
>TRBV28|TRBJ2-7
ATGTGPEQY
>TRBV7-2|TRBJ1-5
ASSPDGNQPQH
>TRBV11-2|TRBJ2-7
ASSLREDNPWGQY
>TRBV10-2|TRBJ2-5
ASRVGTAQETQY
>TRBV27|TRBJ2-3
ASRVGSADTQY
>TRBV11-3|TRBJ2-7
ASSHPSLSGALSYEQY
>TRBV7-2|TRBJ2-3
ASSSQWGGDTQY
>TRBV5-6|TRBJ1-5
ASSLRQGMGRGNQPQH
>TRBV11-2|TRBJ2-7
ASSAGTSYEQY
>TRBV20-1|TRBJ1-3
SASSGTSGAGNTIY
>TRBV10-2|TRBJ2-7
ASSERGFHEQY
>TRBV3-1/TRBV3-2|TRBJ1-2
ASSQGWQGKNGYT
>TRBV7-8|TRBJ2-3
ASSSLAGSGTDTQY
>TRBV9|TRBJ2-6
ASSVGLRSGANVLT
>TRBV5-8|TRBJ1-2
ASSFRKPDRGDGYT
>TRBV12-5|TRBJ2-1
ASGPNIRDYNEQF
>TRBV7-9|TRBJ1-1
ASSLGFEAF
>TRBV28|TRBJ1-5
ASRGDSKGNQPQH
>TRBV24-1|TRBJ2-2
ATSDPGRSTGELF
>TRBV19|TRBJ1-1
ASRPGPGSGNTEAF
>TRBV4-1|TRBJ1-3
ASSQVGRESSGNTIY
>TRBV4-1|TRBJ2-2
ASSQGTGWTGELF
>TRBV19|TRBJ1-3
ASSSWTGTSGNTIY
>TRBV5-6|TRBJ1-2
ASSLGGGYGYT